This paragraph reports one T cell receptor beta chain. The target antigen is unknown. This CDR3 contains 15 residues. V lost 3 bases and J lost 4, with 15 bases in between. The germline V gene encodes CDR1 SGDLS and CDR2 YYNGEE. This sample is part of a study of shared clonotypes between healthy human individuals. Findings and caveats of the study: All-four-donor shared clonotypes had higher generation probabilities than non-shared clonotypes did.

Recent acute infections and vaccinations were absent in the healthy HIV-negative adult donors. A split of CD4+ cells into CD45RA+ naive and CD45RA-negative memory subsets was performed. The assay was immunoSEQ multiplex PCR, and TCRdb's table has in-frame clones only and misses some. The data contain around 2.5 million clones, 93% of them seen just once; the ten biggest clones take up about 0.38%. This TCR was sampled from a man aged 18 to 29 in good health. Some clones in this sample may be carry-over from other donors' samples. The chain uses TRBV9 and TRBJ2-3, with D unclear. Sequencing input: naive CD4+ T cells from PBMCs. Subset denoted: CD45RA+ positively selected. Here the CDR3 reads CASSARALGADTQYF. The CDR3 DNA is TGTGCCAGCAGCGCCCGAGCGCTAGGCGCAGATACGCAGTATTTT.